What follows describes a single T cell receptor (beta chain). Germline CDR1 reads SGDLS; CDR2 reads YYNGEE. V trimming: 0 bases; J trimming: 7 bases; junction bases outside the gene matches: 6. The CDR3 spans 14 residues. TCRdb's table, derived via immunoSEQ multiplex PCR, lists solely in-frame clones and lacks some. The table has around 57,000 clones, 90% seen once. The data were obtained in a study of T cell changes during pregnancy in multiple sclerosis. Specimen: peripheral blood, collected in the third trimester of pregnancy. V gene TRBV9 combines with J gene TRBJ2-7, with TRBD2 matching over 8 bases. This sequence was found in a female donor in good health, enrolled as a control in a pregnancy study. The CDR3 protein is CASSVAAGVGEQYF. The CDR3 nucleotides are TGTGCCAGCAGCGTAGCAGCGGGGGTTGGGGAGCAGTACTTC.